This T cell receptor (beta chain) stems from a study of blood T cell repertoires in COVID-19. This table comes from immunoSEQ multiplex PCR, and its TCRdb copy is limited to in-frame clones, with some not included. The sample lists about 250,000 clones; over 75% were seen once. Germline V lookup: CDR1 MDHEN, CDR2 SYDVKM. CDR3 length equals 13 residues. V dropped 5 bases and J dropped 2 bases, with 10 bases sitting between them. Participants came from 20 to 25 US areas, aged about 18 to 89 years. Recovered Cohort 3 donors showed two negative PCRs, clearance, or symptom resolution. V usage is TRBV28 and J usage is TRBJ2-7, with D uncertain. Sequencing was carried out using PBMCs or T cells enriched from blood (not recorded which). This receptor was taken from a man between 18 and 29 years old who had recovered from COVID-19. The CDR3 DNA follows: TGTGCCAGCAGTCCCCCCCCCGCCTACGAGCAGTACTTC. This encodes CASSPPPAYEQYF.